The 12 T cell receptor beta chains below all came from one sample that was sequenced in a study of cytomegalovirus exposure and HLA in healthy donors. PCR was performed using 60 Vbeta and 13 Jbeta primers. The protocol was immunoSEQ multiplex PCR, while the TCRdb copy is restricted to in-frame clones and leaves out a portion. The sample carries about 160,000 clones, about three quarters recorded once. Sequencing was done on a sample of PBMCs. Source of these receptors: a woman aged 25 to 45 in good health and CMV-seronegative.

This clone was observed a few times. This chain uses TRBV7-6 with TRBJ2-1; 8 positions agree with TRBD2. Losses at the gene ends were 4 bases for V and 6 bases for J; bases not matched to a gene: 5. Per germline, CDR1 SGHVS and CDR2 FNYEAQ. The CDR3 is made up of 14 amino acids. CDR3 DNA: TGTGCCAGCAGCTCGGGACTAGGCGGCAATGAGCAGTTCTTC. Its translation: CASSSGLGGNEQFF.

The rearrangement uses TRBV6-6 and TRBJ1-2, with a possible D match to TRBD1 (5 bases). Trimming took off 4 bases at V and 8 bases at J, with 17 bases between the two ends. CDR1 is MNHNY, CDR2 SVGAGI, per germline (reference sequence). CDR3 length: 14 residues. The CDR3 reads CASSSHTGIEGYTF. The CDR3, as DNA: TGTGCCAGCAGTTCCCATACAGGCATAGAGGGCTACACCTTC.

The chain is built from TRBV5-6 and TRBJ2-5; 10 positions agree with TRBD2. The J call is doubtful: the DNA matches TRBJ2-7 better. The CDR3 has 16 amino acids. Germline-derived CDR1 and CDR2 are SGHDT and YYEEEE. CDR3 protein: CASSWSLAGPSYEQYF. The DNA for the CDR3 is TGTGCCAGCAGCTGGTCACTAGCGGGGCCGTCCTACGAGCAGTACTTC.

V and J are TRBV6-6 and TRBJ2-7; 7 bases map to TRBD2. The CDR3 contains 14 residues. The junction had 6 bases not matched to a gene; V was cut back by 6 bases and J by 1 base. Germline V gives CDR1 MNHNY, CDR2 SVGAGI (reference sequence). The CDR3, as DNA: TGTGCCAGCAGAATGGGGGGGGAATCCTACGAGCAGTACTTC. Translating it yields CASRMGGESYEQYF.

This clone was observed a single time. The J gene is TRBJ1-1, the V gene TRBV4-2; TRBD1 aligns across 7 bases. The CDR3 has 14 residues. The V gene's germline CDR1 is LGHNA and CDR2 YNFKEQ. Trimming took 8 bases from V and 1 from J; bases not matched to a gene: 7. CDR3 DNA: TGTGCCAGCGAGTCTGGGACAGAGAACACTGAAGCTTTCTTT. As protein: CASESGTENTEAFF.

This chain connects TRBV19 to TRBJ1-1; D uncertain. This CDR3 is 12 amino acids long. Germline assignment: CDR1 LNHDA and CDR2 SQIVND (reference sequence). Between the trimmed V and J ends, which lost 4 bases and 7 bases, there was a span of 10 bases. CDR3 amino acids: CASSSTYGEAFF. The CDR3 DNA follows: TGTGCCAGTAGTAGCACCTACGGTGAAGCTTTCTTT.

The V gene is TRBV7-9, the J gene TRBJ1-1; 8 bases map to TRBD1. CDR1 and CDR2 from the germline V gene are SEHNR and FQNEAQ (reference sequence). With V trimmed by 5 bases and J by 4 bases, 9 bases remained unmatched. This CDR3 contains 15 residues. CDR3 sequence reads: CASSPRQGFATEAFF. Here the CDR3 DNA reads TGTGCCAGCAGCCCCCGACAGGGGTTCGCCACTGAAGCTTTCTTT.

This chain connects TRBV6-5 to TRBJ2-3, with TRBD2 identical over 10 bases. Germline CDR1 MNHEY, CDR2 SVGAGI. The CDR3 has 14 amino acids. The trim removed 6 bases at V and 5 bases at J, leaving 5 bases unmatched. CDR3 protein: CASRIAGGGDTQYF. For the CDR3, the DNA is TGTGCCAGCAGGATAGCGGGGGGCGGAGATACGCAGTATTTT.

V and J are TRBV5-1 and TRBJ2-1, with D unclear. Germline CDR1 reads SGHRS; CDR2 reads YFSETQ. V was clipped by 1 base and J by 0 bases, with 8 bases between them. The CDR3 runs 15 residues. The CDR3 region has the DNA TGCGCCAGCAGCTTGCTACAGAGCTCCTACAATGAGCAGTTCTTC. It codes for CASSLLQSSYNEQFF.

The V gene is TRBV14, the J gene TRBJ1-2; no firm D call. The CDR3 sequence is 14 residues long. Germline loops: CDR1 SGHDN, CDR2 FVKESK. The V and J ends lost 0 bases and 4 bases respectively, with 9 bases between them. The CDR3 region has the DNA TGTGCCAGCAGCCAAGACCTGAGAACCTATGGCTACACCTTC. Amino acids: CASSQDLRTYGYTF.

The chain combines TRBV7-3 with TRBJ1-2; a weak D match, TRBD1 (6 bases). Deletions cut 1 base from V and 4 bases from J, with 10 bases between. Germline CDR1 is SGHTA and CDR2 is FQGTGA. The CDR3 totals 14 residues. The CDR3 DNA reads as TGTGCCAGCAGCTTAAATCCAGGGGCCTATGGCTACACCTTC. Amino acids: CASSLNPGAYGYTF.

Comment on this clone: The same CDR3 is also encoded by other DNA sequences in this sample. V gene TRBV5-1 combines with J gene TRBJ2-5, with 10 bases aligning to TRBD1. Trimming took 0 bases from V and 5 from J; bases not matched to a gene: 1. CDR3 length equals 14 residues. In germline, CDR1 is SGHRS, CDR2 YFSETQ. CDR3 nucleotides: TGCGCCAGCAGCTTGGAGACAGGGGGCGAGACCCAGTACTTC. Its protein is CASSLETGGETQYF.